At least ten counts were recorded for the clone carrying this T cell receptor beta chain. Its antigen is as yet unknown. This record belongs to a study of human T cells and chemical hapten exposure. Notes on the study in general: Having alopecia, donors may respond immunologically unlike healthy people. Sensitization with DPC brought no change to TCRs above 1 in 1000 in frequency. Relative to controls, expanded TCRs formed significantly more large CDR3 similarity clusters. The count of PT1 expanded TCRs correlated positively with patch test score.

This CDR3 contains 13 residues. Trimming removed 5 bases from V and 4 bases from J, with 9 bases in between. Germline V gene sequence: CDR1 SGHTA, CDR2 FQGNSA. Time point denoted: patch test 2, 6 weeks after DPC sensitization. Sample treatment: therapeutic diphenylcyclopropenone sensitization with weekly scalp DPC. Each CDR3 protein gets one entry after TCRdb re-called the RACE reads with MiXCR. The repertoire consists of a few hundred thousand distinct CDR3 sequences, with around 6% occurring once and the leading ten covering about 5.6%. This receptor was taken from a woman aged 18-29 years with alopecia areata. Some clones in this sample may be carry-over from other donors' samples. Sequenced here: whole blood, sampled in connection with sensitization to the hapten diphenylcyclopropenone (DPC). The rearrangement joins TRBV7-2 to TRBJ1-5; D is unresolved. DNA of the CDR3: TGTGCCAGCAGCACACAGCTAAATCAGCCCCAGCATTTT. This translates into CASSTQLNQPQHF.